This T cell receptor beta chain is drawn from a study of human T cells and chemical hapten exposure (dated by TCRdb to 2020 to 2023). Background on the whole study: For sensitization, 2% DPC in acetone was applied to an approximately 2 cm by approximately 2 cm area of upper inner arm skin. Libraries were combined into a pool for sequencing, and differences in TCR yield between samples came mainly from small differences in library volumes within the pool. Patch testing was done on the upper back using Finn chambers containing 0.01% DPC, and results were scored after 6 days according to International Contact Dermatitis Research Group standards. This study followed changes in the peripheral blood TCR repertoire in vivo during primary and secondary sensitization of alopecia patients to the hapten diphenylcyclopropenone (DPC). Twenty-nine alopecia patients provided blood for TCR sequencing at one to four time points (pre-sensitization, 2, 6 and 24 weeks). Patients additionally received weekly therapeutic DPC doses to the scalp throughout the approximately 25-week study period. Alopecia areata with under or over 50% scalp involvement, alopecia totalis and alopecia universalis were represented in the patient cohort, which was mostly female. Blood samples were taken from patients before sensitization (week 0) and then at 2, 6 and about 24 weeks after DPC sensitization. General conclusions and limits of the study: DPC sensitization did not change how many TCRs were above 1 in 1000 frequency, and no evidence was found of alterations in global repertoire structure. All patients had alopecia, a presumed autoimmune disease, so their immune response might differ from that of healthy individuals. After repeated subsampling, changes were observed in the strength of the expansion versus patch-test correlation and in the threshold at which the correlation became significant. Patch test score was positively correlated with the number of PT1 expanded TCRs, with significance at thresholds 8, 16 and 32 but not at 4. Compared with pre-sensitization or healthy control sets, expanded TCRs formed significantly more large CDR3 similarity clusters, which is consistent with antigen-driven responses.

The time point label, read with the paper, signifies: patch test 1, 2 weeks after DPC sensitization. The treatment or condition label, read with the paper, signifies: therapeutic diphenylcyclopropenone sensitization with weekly scalp DPC. Blood at each patch-test visit was drawn before the patch test was applied. To be eligible, patients had to be aged 18 to 70, diagnosed with alopecia and judged suitable for DPC therapy, while pregnant patients were excluded. Total RNA was extracted from unfractionated whole blood that had been collected in Tempus Blood RNA tubes. Note on this clonotype: Which antigen it targets is not known. No qualities accompany the bases; no much larger clone lies one base away.

Receptor libraries were prepared by RACE. These reads were obtained on a NextSeq 500. Library preparation attached unique molecular identifiers to individual cDNA molecules for quantitative, reproducible TCR counting. For every blood RNA sample, sequencing covered both the TCR alpha and TCR beta chains. On the study's bioinformatics: A median of around 100,000 TCRs per sample was observed, with a range of 23,224 to 690,600. The Decombinator software suite was used to annotate the V, J and CDR3 of the TCR reads. For the PS versus PT1 abundance plots, all samples were subsampled to the same number of TCRs (28,000). Expanded TCRs were defined as absent before sensitization and observed at least eight times at the 2-week time point. Clones were called with MiXCR by TCRdb after fastp trimmed the public reads at Q25, and only in-frame beta chains were retained. When rows share a CDR3 protein, they turn into one entry using the most common DNA and genes. For this entry, the V and J calls and clone size follow TCRdb and not the study's own pipeline. Here the sample has roughly 180,000 distinct CDR3 sequences; around 22% occur a single time. The ten largest clones capture approximately 6.4% of the sample.

The sample consisted of whole blood, taken in connection with sensitization to the hapten diphenylcyclopropenone (DPC). This clonotype originated in a woman between 45 and 65 years old with alopecia areata. Some clones in this sample may be carry-over from other donors' samples.

The sequenced DNA: TGTGCCAGCACCCTAGGGTTCTCTGGAAACACCATATATTTT. This sequence encodes CASTLGFSGNTIYF. The chain couples TRBV12-3 or TRBV12-4 to TRBJ1-3, with no reliable assignment of the D segment. The CDR3, from cysteine to phenylalanine, totals 14 residues. The retained sequence is limited to the CDR3, 42 bases, with the frame set at the first base. The junction shows trimming of 7 bases on V and 0 bases on J, plus 10 bases between the germline ends.